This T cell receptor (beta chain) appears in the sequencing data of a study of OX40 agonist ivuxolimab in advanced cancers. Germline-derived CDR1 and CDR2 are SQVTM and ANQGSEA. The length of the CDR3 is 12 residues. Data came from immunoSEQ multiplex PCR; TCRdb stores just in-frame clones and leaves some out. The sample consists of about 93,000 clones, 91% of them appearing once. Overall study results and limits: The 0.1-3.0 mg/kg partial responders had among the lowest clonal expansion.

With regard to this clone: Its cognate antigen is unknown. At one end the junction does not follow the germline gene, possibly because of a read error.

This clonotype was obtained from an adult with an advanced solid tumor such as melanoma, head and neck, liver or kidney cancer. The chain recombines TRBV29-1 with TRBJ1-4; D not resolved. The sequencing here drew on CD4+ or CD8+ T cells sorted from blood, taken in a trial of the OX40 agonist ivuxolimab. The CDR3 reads CCVRGHNEKLFF. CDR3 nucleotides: TGCTGCGTCAGAGGTCACAATGAAAAACTGTTTTTT.